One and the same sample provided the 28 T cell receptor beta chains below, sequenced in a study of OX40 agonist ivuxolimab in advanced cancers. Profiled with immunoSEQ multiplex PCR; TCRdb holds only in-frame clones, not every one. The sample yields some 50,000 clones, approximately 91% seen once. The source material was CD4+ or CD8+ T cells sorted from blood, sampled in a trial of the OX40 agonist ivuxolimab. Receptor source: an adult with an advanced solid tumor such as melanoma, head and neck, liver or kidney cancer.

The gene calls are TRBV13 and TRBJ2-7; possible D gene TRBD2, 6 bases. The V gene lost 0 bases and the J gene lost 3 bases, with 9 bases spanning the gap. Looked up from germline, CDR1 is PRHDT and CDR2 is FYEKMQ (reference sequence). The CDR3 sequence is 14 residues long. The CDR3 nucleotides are TGTGCCAGCAGCTTAGGGACTAGTGGCTACGAGCAGTACTTC. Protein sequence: CASSLGTSGYEQYF.

DNA of the CDR3: TGTGCCAGCAGCGCCTCCGGGACAGGCTACGAGCAGTACTTC. Translated: CASSASGTGYEQYF. The V and J genes are TRBV7-9 and TRBJ2-7, with TRBD1 matching over 8 bases. V lost 5 bases and J lost 3; bases outside the gene matches: 6. Germline V gene sequence: CDR1 SEHNR, CDR2 FQNEAQ (reference sequence). The CDR3 has 14 residues. Using reference TRBV7-9 and TRBJ2-7 for the parts outside the CDR3, the full variable domain is DTGVSQNPRHKITKRGQNVTFRCDPISEHNRLYWYRQTLGQGPEFLTYFQNEAQLEKSRLLSDRFSAERPKGSFSTLEIQRTEQGDSAMYLCASSASGTGYEQYFGPGTRLTVT.

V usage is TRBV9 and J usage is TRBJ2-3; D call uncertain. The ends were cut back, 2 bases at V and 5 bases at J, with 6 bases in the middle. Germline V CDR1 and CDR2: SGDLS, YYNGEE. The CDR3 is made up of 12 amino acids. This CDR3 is CASSVPRDTQYF. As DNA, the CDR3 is TGTGCCAGCAGCGTGCCGCGAGATACGCAGTATTTT.

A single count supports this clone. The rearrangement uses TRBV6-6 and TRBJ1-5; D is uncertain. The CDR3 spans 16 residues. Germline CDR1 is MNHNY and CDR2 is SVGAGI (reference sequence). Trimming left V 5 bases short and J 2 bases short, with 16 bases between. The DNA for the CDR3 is TGTGCCAGCAGTCCACTATTGGGTGAGGGCAATCAGCCCCAGCATTTT. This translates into CASSPLLGEGNQPQHF.

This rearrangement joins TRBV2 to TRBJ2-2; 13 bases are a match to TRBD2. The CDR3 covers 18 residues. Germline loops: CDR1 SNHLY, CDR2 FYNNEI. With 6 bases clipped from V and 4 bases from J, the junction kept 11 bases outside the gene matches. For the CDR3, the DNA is TGTGCCAGCAGCCACACGACTAGCGGGAGGACACCCACCGGGGAGCTGTTTTTT. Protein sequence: CASSHTTSGRTPTGELFF.

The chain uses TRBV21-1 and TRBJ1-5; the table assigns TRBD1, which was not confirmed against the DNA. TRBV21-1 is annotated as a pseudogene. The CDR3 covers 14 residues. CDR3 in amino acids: CASSQRQGNQPQHF. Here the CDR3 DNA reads TGTGCCAGCAGCCAACGACAGGGGAATCAGCCCCAGCATTTT.

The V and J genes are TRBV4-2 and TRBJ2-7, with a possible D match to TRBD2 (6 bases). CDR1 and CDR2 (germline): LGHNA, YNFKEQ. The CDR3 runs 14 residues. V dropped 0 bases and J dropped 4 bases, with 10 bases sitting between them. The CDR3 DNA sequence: TGTGCCAGCAGCCAAGATACTAGCAGGTACGAGCAGTACTTC. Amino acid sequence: CASSQDTSRYEQYF.

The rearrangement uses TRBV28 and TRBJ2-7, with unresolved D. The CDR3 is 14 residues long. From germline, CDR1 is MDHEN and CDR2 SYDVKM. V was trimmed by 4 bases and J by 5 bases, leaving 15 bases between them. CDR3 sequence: CASSWTGIPHEQYF. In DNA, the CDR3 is TGTGCCAGCAGTTGGACCGGCATCCCGCACGAGCAGTACTTC.

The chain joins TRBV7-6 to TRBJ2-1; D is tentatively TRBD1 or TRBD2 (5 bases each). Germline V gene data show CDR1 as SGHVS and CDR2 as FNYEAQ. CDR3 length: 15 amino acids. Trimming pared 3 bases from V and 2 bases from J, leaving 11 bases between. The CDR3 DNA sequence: TGTGCCAGCAGCTTTATGAGGGACCCCTACAATGAGCAGTTCTTC. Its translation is CASSFMRDPYNEQFF.

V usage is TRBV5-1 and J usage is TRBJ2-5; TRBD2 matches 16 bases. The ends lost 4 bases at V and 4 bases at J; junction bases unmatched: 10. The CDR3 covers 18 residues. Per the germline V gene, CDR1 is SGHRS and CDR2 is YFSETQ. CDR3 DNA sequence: TGCGCCAGCAGCGAAGGGACTAGCGGGAGGGCCGTCGGAGAGACCCAGTACTTC. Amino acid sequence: CASSEGTSGRAVGETQYF.

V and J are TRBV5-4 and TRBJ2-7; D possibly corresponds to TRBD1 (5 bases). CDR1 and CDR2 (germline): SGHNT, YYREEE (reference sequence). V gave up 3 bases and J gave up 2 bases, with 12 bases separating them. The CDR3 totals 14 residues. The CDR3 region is CASSSGQEAYEQYF. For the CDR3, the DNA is TGTGCCAGCAGCTCAGGGCAGGAAGCCTACGAGCAGTACTTC.

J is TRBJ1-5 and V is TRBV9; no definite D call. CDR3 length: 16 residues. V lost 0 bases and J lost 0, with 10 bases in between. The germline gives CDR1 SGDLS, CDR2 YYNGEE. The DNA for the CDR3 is TGTGCCAGCAGCGTAGCGGGCAGTCATAGCAATCAGCCCCAGCATTTT. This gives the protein CASSVAGSHSNQPQHF.

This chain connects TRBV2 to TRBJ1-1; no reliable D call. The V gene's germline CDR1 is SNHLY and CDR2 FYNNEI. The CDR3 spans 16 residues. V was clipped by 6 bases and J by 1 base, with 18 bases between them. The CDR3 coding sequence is TGTGCCAGCAGACACGAACGACAAAACCCGAACACTGAAGCTTTCTTT. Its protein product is CASRHERQNPNTEAFF.

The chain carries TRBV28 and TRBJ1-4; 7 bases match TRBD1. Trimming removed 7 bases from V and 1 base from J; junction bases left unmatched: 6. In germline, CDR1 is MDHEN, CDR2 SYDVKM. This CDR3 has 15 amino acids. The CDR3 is CASTRQGLTNEKLFF. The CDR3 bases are TGTGCCAGCACACGACAGGGCTTAACTAATGAAAAACTGTTTTTT.

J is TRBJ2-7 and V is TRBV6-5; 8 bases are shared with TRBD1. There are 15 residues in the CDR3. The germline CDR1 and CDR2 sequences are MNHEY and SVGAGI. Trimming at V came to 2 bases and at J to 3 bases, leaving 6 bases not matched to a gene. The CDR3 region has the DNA TGTGCCAGCAGTTACGAGACAGGGGTCTACTACGAGCAGTACTTC. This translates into CASSYETGVYYEQYF.

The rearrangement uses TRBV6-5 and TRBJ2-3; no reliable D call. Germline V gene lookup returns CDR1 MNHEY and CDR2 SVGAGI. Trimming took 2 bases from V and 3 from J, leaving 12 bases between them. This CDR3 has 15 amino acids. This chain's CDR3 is CASSYVQYSTDTQYF. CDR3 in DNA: TGTGCCAGCAGTTACGTACAGTACTCGACAGATACGCAGTATTTT.

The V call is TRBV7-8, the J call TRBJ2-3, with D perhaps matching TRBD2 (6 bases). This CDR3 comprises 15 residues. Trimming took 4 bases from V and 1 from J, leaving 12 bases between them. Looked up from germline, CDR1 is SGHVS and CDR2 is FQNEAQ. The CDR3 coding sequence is TGTGCCAGCAGCTACTATGGCGGGGGCACAGATACGCAGTATTTT. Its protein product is CASSYYGGGTDTQYF.

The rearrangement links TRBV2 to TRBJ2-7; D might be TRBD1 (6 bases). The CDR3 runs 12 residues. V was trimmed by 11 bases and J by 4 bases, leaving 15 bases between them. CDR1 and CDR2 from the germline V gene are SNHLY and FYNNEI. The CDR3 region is CAGAGTSYEQYF. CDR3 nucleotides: TGTGCCGGCGCCGGGACATCTTACGAGCAGTACTTC.

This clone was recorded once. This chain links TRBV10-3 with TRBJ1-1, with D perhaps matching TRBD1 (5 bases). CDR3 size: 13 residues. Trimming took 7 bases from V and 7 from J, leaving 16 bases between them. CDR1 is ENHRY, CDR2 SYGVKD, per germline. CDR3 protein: CAITDPRALEAFF. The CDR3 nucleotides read TGTGCCATCACCGATCCCAGGGCCCTTGAAGCTTTCTTT.

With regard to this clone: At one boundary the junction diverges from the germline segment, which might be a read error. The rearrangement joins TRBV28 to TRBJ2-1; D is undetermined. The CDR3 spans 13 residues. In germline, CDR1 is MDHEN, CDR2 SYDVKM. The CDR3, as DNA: TGTGCCAGCAGTCGTGTGGCCTACCATGAGCAGTTCTTC. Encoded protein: CASSRVAYHEQFF.

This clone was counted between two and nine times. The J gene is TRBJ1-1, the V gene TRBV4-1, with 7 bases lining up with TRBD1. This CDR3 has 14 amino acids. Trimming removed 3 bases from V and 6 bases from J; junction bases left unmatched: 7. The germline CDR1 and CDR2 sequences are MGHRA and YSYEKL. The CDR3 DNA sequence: TGCGCCAGCAGCCAGATAGACAGGGTGTCTGAAGCTTTCTTT. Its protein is CASSQIDRVSEAFF.

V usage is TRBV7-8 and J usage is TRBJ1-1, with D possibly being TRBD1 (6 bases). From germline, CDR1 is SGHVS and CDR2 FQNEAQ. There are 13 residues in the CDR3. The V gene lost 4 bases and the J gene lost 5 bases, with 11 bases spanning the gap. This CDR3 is CASSSQGRTEAFF. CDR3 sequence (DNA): TGTGCCAGCAGCTCTCAGGGGCGTACTGAAGCTTTCTTT.

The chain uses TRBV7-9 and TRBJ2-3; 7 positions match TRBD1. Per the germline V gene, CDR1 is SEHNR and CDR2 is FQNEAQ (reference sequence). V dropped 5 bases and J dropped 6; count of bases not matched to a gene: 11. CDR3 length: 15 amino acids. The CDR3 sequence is CASSPNRGTSDTQYF. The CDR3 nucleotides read TGTGCCAGCAGCCCCAACAGGGGCACCTCGGATACGCAGTATTTT.

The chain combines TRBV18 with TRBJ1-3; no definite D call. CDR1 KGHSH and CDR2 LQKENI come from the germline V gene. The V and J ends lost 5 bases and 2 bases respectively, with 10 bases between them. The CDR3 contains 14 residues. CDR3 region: CASSVTRAGNTIYF. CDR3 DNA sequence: TGTGCCAGCTCAGTGACACGCGCTGGAAACACCATATATTTT.

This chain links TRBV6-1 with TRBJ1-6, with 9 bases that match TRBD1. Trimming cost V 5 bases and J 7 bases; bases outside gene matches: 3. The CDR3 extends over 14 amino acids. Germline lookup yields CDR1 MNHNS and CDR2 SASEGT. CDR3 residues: CASSHGTGNSPLHF. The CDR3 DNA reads TGTGCCAGCAGTCACGGGACAGGGAATTCACCCCTCCACTTT.

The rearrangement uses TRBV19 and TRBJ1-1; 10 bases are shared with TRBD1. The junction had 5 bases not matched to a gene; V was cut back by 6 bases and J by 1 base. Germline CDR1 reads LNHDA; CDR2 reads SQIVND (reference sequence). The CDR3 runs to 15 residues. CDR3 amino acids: CASRLGTGANTEAFF. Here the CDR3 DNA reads TGTGCCAGTAGACTGGGGACAGGGGCGAACACTGAAGCTTTCTTT.

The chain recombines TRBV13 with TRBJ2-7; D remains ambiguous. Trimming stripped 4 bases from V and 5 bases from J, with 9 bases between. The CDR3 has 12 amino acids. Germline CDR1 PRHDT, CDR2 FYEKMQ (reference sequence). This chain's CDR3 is CASSSYSDEQYF. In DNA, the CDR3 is TGTGCCAGCAGCTCCTACTCGGACGAGCAGTACTTC.

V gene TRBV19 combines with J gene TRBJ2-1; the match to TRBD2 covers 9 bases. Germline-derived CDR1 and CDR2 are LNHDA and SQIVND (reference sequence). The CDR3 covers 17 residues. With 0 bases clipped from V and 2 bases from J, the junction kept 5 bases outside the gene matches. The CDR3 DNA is TGTGCCAGTAGTATAGACCTACTAGCGGGCCCCTACAATGAGCAGTTCTTC. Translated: CASSIDLLAGPYNEQFF.